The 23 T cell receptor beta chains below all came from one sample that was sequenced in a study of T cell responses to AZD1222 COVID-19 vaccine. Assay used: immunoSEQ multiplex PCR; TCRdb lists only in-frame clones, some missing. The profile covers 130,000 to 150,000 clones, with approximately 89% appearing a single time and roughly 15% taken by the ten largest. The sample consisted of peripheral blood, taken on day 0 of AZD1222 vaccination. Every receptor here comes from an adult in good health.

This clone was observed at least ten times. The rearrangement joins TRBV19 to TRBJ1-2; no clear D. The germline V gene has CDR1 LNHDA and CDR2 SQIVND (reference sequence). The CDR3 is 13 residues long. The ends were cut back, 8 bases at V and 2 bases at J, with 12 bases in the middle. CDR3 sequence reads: CASFKGSNYGYTF. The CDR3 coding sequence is TGTGCCAGTTTCAAAGGGTCAAACTATGGCTACACCTTC.

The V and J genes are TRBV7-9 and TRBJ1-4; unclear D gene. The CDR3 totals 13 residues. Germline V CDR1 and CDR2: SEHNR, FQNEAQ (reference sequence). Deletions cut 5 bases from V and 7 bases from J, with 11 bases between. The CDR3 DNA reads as TGTGCCAGCAGCCCCCTACGGGGTGAAAAACTGTTTTTT. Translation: CASSPLRGEKLFF.

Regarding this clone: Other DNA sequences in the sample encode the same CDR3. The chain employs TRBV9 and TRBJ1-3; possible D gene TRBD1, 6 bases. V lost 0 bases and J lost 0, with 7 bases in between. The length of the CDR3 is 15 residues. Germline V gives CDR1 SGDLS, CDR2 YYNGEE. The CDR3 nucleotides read TGTGCCAGCAGCGTAGAGGGGGGCTCTGGAAACACCATATATTTT. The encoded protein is CASSVEGGSGNTIYF.

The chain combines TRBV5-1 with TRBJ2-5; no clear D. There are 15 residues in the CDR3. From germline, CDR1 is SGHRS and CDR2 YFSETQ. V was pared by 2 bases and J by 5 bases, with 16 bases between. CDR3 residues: CASSFSDPNGETQYF. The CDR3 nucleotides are TGCGCCAGCAGCTTCAGCGATCCCAACGGGGAGACCCAGTACTTC.

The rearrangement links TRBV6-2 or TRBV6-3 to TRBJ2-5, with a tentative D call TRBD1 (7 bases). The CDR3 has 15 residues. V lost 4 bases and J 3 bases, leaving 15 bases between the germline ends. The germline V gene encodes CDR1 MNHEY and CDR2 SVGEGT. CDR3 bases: TGTGCCAGCAGTTGGGGAGGTACAGGGGAAGAGACCCAGTACTTC. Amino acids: CASSWGGTGEETQYF.

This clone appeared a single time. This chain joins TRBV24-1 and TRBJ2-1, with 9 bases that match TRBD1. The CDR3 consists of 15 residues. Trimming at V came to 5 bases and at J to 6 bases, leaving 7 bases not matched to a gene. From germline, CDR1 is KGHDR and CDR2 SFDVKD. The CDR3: CATSADRGVSNEQFF. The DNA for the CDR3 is TGTGCCACCAGTGCGGACAGGGGCGTCAGCAATGAGCAGTTCTTC.

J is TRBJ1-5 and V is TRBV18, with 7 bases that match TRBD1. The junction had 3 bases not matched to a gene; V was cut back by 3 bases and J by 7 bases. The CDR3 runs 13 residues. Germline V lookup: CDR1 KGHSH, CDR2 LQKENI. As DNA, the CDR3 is TGTGCCAGCTCACCTGACAGGGACCAGCCCCAGCATTTT. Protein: CASSPDRDQPQHF. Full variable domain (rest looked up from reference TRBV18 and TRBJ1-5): NAGVMQNPRHLVRRRGQEARLRCSPMKGHSHVYWYRQLPEEGLKFMVYLQKENIIDESGMPKERFSAEFPKEGPSILRIQQVVRGDSAAYFCASSPDRDQPQHFGDGTRLSIL.

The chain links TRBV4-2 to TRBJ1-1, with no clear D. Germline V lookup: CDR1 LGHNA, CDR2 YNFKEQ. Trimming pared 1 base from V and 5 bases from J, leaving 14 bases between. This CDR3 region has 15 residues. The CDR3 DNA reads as TGTGCCAGCAGCCAAGTGAGCAACCTGGGAACTGAAGCTTTCTTT. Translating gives CASSQVSNLGTEAFF.

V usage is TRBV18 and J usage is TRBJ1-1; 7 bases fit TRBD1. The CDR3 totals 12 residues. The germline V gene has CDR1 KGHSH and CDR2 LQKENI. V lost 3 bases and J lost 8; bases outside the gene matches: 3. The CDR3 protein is CASSPGQLEAFF. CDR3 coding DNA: TGTGCCAGCTCACCGGGACAGCTCGAAGCTTTCTTT. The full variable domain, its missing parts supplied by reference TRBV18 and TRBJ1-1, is NAGVMQNPRHLVRRRGQEARLRCSPMKGHSHVYWYRQLPEEGLKFMVYLQKENIIDESGMPKERFSAEFPKEGPSILRIQQVVRGDSAAYFCASSPGQLEAFFGQGTRLTVV.

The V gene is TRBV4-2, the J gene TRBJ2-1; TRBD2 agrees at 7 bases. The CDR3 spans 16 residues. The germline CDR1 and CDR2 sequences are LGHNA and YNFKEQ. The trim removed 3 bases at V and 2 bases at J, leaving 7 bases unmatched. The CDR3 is CASSHVGAGPYNEQFF. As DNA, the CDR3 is TGTGCCAGCAGCCACGTGGGAGCGGGGCCCTACAATGAGCAGTTCTTC.

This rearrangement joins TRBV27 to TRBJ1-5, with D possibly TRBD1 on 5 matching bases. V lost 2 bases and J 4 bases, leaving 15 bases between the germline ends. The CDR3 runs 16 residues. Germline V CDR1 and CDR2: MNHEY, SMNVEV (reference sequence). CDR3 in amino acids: CASSLRGVGANQPQHF. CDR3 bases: TGTGCCAGCAGTTTACGGGGGGTTGGAGCGAATCAGCCCCAGCATTTT.

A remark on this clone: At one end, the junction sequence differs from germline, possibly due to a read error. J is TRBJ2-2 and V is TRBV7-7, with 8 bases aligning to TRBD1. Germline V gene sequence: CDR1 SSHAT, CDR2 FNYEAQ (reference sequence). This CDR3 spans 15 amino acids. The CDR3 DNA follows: TGTGCTAGCAGCTCCGGACAGGGTGGGACCGGGGAGCTGTTTTTT. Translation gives CASSSGQGGTGELFF.

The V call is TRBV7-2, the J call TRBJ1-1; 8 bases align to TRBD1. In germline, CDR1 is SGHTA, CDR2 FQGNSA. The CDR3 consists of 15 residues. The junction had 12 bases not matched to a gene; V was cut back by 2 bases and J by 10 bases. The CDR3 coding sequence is TGTGCCAGCAGCTTACGTAATCAGGGGGCGATTGGAGCTTTCTTT. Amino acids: CASSLRNQGAIGAFF.

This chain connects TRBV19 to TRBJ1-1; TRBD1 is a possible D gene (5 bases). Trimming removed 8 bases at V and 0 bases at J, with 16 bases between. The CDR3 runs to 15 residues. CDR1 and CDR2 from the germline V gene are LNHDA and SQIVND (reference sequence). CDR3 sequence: CASARAGSLNTEAFF. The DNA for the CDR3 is TGTGCCAGTGCTAGAGCAGGGAGCTTGAACACTGAAGCTTTCTTT. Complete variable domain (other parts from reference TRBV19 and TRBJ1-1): DGGITQSPKYLFRKEGQNVTLSCEQNLNHDAMYWYRQDPGQGLRLIYYSQIVNDFQKGDIAEGYSVSREKKESFPLTVTSAQKNPTAFYLCASARAGSLNTEAFFGQGTRLTVV.

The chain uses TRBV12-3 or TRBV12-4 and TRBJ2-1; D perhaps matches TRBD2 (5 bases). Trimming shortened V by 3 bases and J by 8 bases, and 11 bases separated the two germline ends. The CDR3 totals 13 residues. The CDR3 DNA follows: TGTGCCAGCAGTTTTCGGTCCGGGGATGAGCAGTTCTTC. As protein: CASSFRSGDEQFF.

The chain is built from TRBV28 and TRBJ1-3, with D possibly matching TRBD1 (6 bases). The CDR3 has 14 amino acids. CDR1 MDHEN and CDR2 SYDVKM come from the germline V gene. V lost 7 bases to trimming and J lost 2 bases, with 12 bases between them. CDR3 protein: CASNTGFPGNTIYF. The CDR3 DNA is TGTGCCAGCAATACAGGGTTCCCTGGAAACACCATATATTTT.

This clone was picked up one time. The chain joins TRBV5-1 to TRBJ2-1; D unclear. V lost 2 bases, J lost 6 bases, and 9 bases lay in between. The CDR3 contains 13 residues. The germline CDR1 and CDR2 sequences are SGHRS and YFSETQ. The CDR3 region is CASSLAPINEQFF. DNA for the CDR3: TGCGCCAGCAGCTTAGCCCCGATCAATGAGCAGTTCTTC.

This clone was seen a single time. The CDR3 DNA is TGCGCCAGCAGTCAACCCGGGACTAGCGACGAGCAGTACTTC. Amino acid sequence: CASSQPGTSDEQYF. This chain joins TRBV23-1 and TRBJ2-7, with TRBD2 identical over 10 bases. TRBV23-1 is labeled an ORF, and its function is uncertain. The V gene end was trimmed by 2 bases and the J gene end by 5 bases; junction bases not matched to a gene: 3. The CDR3 has 14 amino acids.

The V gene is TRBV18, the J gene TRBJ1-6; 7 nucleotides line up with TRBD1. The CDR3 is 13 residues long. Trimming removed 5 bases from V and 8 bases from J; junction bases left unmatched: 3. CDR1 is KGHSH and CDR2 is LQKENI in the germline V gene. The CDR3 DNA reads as TGTGCCAGCTCATTCGGGACAGATTCACCCCTCCACTTT. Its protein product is CASSFGTDSPLHF.

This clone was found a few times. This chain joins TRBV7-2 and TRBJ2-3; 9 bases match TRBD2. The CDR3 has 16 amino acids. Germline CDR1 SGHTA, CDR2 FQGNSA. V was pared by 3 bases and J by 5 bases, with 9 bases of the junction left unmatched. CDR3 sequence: CASSFAGGGAGDTQYF. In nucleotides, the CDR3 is TGTGCCAGCAGCTTTGCTGGCGGGGGGGCTGGAGATACGCAGTATTTT.

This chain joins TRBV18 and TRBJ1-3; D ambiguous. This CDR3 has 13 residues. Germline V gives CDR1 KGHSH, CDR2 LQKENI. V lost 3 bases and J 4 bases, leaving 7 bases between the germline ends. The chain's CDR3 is CASSPGRGNTIYF. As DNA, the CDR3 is TGTGCCAGCTCACCCGGGAGGGGAAACACCATATATTTT.

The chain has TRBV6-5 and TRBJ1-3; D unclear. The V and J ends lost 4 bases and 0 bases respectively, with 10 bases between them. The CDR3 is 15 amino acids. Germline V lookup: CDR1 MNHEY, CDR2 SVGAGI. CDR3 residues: CASSSLTSSGNTIYF. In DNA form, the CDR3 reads TGTGCCAGCAGTTCCCTGACATCCTCTGGAAACACCATATATTTT.

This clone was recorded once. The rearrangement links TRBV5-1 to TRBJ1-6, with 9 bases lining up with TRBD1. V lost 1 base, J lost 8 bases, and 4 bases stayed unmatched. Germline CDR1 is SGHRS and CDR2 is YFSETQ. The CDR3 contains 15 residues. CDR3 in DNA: TGCGCCAGCAGCTTGAGGGGACAGGGCGATTCACCCCTCCACTTT. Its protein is CASSLRGQGDSPLHF.